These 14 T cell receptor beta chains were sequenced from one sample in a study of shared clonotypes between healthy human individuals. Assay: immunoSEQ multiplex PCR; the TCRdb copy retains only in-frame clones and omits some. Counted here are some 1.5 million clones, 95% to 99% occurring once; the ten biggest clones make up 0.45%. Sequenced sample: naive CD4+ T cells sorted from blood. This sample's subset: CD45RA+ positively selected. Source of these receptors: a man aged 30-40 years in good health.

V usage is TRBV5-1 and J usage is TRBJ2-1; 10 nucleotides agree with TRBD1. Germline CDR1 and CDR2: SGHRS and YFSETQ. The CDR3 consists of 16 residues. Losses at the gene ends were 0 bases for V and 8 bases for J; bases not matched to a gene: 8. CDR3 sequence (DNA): TGCGCCAGCAGCTTGGCGGCGACAGGGGGCCCCGATGAGCAGTTCTTC. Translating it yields CASSLAATGGPDEQFF.

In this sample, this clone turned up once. The CDR3 DNA reads TGTGCCAGCAGTTTCTTTCTTCGGAGCCCTAATACGCAGTATTTT. The encoded protein is CASSFFLRSPNTQYF. The V call is TRBV28, the J call TRBJ2-3; D is ambiguous. The germline CDR1 and CDR2 sequences are MDHEN and SYDVKM. CDR3 size: 15 residues. With 3 bases removed from V and 7 bases from J, the gap between germline ends came to 17 bases.

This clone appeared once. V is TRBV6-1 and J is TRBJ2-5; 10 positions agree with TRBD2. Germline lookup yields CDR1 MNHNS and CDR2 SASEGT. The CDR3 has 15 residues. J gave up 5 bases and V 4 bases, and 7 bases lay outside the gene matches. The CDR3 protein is CASSGASGSMETQYF. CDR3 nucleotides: TGTGCCAGCAGTGGGGCTAGCGGGAGTATGGAGACCCAGTACTTC.

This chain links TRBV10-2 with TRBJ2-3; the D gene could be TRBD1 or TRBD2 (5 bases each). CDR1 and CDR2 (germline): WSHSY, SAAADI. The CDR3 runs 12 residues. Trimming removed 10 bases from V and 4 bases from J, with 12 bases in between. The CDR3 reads CATTGGADTQYF. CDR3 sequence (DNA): TGCGCCACCACTGGGGGAGCAGATACGCAGTATTTT.

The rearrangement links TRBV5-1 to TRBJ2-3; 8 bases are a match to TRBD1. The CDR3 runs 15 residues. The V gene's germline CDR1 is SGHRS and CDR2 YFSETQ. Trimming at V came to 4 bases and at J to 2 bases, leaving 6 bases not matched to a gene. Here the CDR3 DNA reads TGCGCCAGCAGCAACCAGGGGGCTTACACAGATACGCAGTATTTT. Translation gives CASSNQGAYTDTQYF.

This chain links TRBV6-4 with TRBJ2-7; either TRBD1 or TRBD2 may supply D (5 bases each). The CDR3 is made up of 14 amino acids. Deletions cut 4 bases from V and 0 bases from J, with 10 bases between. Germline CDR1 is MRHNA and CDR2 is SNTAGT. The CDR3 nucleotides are TGTGCCAGCAGTGCGGGACCGAGCTCCTACGAGCAGTACTTC. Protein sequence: CASSAGPSSYEQYF.

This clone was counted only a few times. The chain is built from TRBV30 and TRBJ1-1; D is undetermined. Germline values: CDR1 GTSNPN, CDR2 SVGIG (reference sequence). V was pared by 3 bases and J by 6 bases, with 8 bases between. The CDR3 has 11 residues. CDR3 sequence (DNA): TGTGCCTGGAGCCTTACCCCTGAAGCTTTCTTT. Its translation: CAWSLTPEAFF.

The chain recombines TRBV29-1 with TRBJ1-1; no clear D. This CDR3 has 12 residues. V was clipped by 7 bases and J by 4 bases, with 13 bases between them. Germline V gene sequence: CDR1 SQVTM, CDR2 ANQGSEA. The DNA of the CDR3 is TGCAGCGCCCACACGTCCACCACTGAAGCTTTCTTT. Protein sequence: CSAHTSTTEAFF.

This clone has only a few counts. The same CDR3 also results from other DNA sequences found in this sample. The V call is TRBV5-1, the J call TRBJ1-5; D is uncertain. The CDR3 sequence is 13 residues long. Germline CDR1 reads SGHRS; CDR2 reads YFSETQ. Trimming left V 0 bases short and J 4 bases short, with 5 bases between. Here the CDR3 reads CASSLGTNQPQHF. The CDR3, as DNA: TGCGCCAGCAGCTTGGGAACTAATCAGCCCCAGCATTTT.

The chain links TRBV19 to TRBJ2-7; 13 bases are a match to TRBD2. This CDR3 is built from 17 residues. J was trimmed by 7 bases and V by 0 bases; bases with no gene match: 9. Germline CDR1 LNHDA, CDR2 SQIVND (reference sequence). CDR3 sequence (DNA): TGTGCCAGTAGTATAGATCGGACACTAGCGGGAGGGGGAGAGCAGTACTTC. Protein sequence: CASSIDRTLAGGGEQYF.

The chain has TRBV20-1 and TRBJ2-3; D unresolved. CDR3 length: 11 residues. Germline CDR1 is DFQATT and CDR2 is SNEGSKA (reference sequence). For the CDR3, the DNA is TGCACCTCAGAAGCTACAGATACGCAGTATTTT. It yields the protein CTSEATDTQYF.

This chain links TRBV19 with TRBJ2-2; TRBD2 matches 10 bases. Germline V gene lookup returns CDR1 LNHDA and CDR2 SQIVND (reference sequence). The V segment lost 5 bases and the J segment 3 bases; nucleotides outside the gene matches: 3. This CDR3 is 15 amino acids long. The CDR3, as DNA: TGTGCCAGTAGTCTAGCGGGGGAACACACCGGGGAGCTGTTTTTT. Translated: CASSLAGEHTGELFF. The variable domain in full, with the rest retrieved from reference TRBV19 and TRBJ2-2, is DGGITQSPKYLFRKEGQNVTLSCEQNLNHDAMYWYRQDPGQGLRLIYYSQIVNDFQKGDIAEGYSVSREKKESFPLTVTSAQKNPTAFYLCASSLAGEHTGELFFGEGSRLTVL.

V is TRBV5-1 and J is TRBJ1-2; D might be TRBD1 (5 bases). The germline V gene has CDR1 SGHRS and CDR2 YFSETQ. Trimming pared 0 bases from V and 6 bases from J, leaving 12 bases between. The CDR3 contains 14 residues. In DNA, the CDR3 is TGCGCCAGCAGCTTGGCGCAGGGTATTAATGGCTACACCTTC. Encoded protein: CASSLAQGINGYTF.

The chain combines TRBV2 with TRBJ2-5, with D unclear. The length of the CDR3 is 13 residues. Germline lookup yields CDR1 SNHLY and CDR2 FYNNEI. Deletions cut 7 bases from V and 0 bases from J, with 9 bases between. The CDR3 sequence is CASKGGNQETQYF. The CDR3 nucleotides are TGTGCCAGCAAGGGCGGTAACCAAGAGACCCAGTACTTC.